These 15 T cell receptor beta chains were all obtained from the same sample, sequenced in a study of T cells in Graves' hyperthyroidism and ophthalmopathy. Amplified TCR beta CDR3 regions came from RNA transcripts. The TCR CDR3 was amplified in a first-round RT-PCR using the HTBI primer set. TCRdb fed the multiplex PCR reads into MiXCR, producing one record per CDR3 protein. The repertoire holds a few hundred thousand distinct CDR3 sequences, with about 14% as singletons. The sequenced sample was blood. The receptors stem from a woman aged 25 to 39 with Graves' ophthalmopathy.

This clonotype has a count of ten or more. This chain joins TRBV20-1 and TRBJ1-2, with TRBD1 identical over 10 bases. This CDR3 is built from 14 residues. Germline assignment: CDR1 DFQATT and CDR2 SNEGSKA (reference sequence). V lost 5 bases to trimming and J lost 7 bases; unmatched junction nucleotides: 10. The CDR3 region is CSAEGGQGIRGYTF. CDR3 DNA sequence: TGCAGTGCTGAGGGGGGACAGGGGATTCGTGGCTACACCTTC.

The chain carries TRBV6-2 or TRBV6-3 and TRBJ1-4; a possible D gene is TRBD1 (5 bases). Trimming stripped 5 bases from V and 7 bases from J, with 11 bases between. CDR3 length: 13 residues. Germline CDR1 and CDR2: MNHEY and SVGEGT. The DNA of the CDR3 is TGTGCCAGCAGTGCCGGGGACGGTGAAAAACTGTTTTTT. Protein product: CASSAGDGEKLFF.

The chain has TRBV6-6 and TRBJ1-3; 7 bases agree with TRBD1. The length of the CDR3 is 15 residues. Germline-derived CDR1 and CDR2 are MNHNY and SVGAGI (reference sequence). Trimming took 0 bases from V and 3 from J; bases not matched to a gene: 2. The CDR3 sequence: CASSYSTGVGNTIYF. The CDR3 DNA is TGTGCCAGCAGTTACTCAACAGGGGTTGGAAACACCATATATTTT.

The sample holds a few counts of this clonotype. The CDR3 is CASSGGDLTNTEAFF. As DNA, the CDR3 is TGTGCCAGCAGTGGTGGAGACCTTACGAACACTGAAGCTTTCTTT. The rearrangement links TRBV9 to TRBJ1-1; the D is unclear. Between the trimmed V and J ends, which lost 5 bases and 1 base, there was a span of 15 bases. This CDR3 region has 15 residues. Looked up from germline, CDR1 is SGDLS and CDR2 is YYNGEE.

This clonotype has just a few counts. The gene calls are TRBV27 and TRBJ2-3, with D perhaps assigned TRBD1 or TRBD2 (5 bases each). Trimming took 4 bases from V and 4 from J, leaving 12 bases between them. CDR1 is MNHEY, CDR2 SMNVEV, per germline (reference sequence). The CDR3 is 14 amino acids. CDR3 region: CASSYRDEADTQYF. In nucleotides, the CDR3 is TGTGCCAGCAGTTACCGGGACGAAGCAGATACGCAGTATTTT.

J is TRBJ2-2 and V is TRBV10-3; D possibly corresponds to TRBD2 (6 bases). This CDR3 contains 16 residues. In germline, CDR1 is ENHRY, CDR2 SYGVKD. Trimming removed 10 bases at V and 2 bases at J, with 20 bases between. In DNA form, the CDR3 reads TGTGCCACGGGTGCGACCGGGGGAAGAAACACCGGGGAGCTGTTTTTT. The encoded protein is CATGATGGRNTGELFF.

This rearrangement joins TRBV6-4 to TRBJ2-2, with D unresolved. This CDR3 contains 13 residues. Germline loops: CDR1 MRHNA, CDR2 SNTAGT. Trimming left V 2 bases short and J 1 base short, with 2 bases between. The CDR3, as DNA: TGTGCCAGCAGTGACGGGAACACCGGGGAGCTGTTTTTT. Translation gives CASSDGNTGELFF.

The V call is TRBV9, the J call TRBJ2-1; 10 bases are shared with TRBD2. Germline trimming cut 3 bases from V and 5 bases from J; bases unmatched to any gene: 2. The V gene's germline CDR1 is SGDLS and CDR2 YYNGEE. There are 14 residues in the CDR3. The CDR3 sequence is CASSGTSGNNEQFF. The CDR3 coding sequence is TGTGCCAGCAGCGGGACTAGCGGTAACAATGAGCAGTTCTTC.

This clonotype was picked up many times. The V gene is TRBV12-3 or TRBV12-4, the J gene TRBJ1-1, with D perhaps TRBD1 (5 bases). The CDR3 is 14 amino acids. Trimming removed 8 bases from V and 3 bases from J, with 16 bases in between. The CDR3 spells CASGARILDTEAFF. CDR3 nucleotide sequence: TGTGCCAGCGGGGCACGGATCCTTGACACTGAAGCTTTCTTT.

The chain joins TRBV4-1 to TRBJ1-3, with TRBD1 as a possible D gene (6 bases). From germline, CDR1 is MGHRA and CDR2 YSYEKL. The germline V and J ends were trimmed by 5 bases and 0 bases, with 14 bases remaining between them. This CDR3 region has 16 residues. CDR3 DNA sequence: TGCGCCAGCAGCGCCTGGTGGGGGCTCTCTGGAAACACCATATATTTT. This codes for CASSAWWGLSGNTIYF.

This clonotype was observed a handful of times. The CDR3 reads CASSVLEGGEQFF. The CDR3 DNA follows: TGTGCCAGCAGTGTTCTTGAGGGGGGAGAGCAGTTCTTC. The genes are TRBV2 and TRBJ2-1, with D perhaps TRBD1 or TRBD2 (6 bases each). The length of the CDR3 is 13 residues. The ends were cut back, 4 bases at V and 10 bases at J, with 14 bases in the middle. Per the germline V gene, CDR1 is SNHLY and CDR2 is FYNNEI.

Ten or more counts support this clonotype. The chain uses TRBV5-1 and TRBJ2-7; no reliable D call. This CDR3 has 11 residues. Germline CDR1 is SGHRS and CDR2 is YFSETQ. Trimming stripped 0 bases from V and 5 bases from J, with 3 bases between. For the CDR3, the DNA is TGCGCCAGCAGCTTGGACCACGAGCAGTACTTC. Its translation is CASSLDHEQYF.

This chain links TRBV28 with TRBJ1-3; no clear D gene. CDR1 and CDR2 from the germline V gene are MDHEN and SYDVKM. This CDR3 is built from 15 residues. Trimming left V 5 bases short and J 4 bases short, with 15 bases between. The CDR3, as DNA: TGTGCCAGCAGTGCTACCCCAACCCGAGGAAACACCATATATTTT. It specifies CASSATPTRGNTIYF.

This clonotype was found a few times. The CDR3, as DNA: TGTGCCAGCACCCCCGGGGACACCATATATTTT. This codes for CASTPGDTIYF. The rearrangement links TRBV25-1 to TRBJ1-3; D gene ambiguous. The CDR3 totals 11 residues. V lost 7 bases, J lost 8 bases, and 9 bases lay in between. Germline CDR1 and CDR2: MGHDK and SYGVNS.

The gene calls are TRBV12-3 or TRBV12-4 and TRBJ1-6, with a tentative D call TRBD1 (5 bases). V shed 6 bases and J shed 7 bases, with 22 bases lying between them. CDR3 size: 17 residues. The CDR3, as DNA: TGTGCCAGCAGCCACCCATCGGGGCAAGGTCGGAATTCACCCCTCCACTTT. Translated: CASSHPSGQGRNSPLHF.